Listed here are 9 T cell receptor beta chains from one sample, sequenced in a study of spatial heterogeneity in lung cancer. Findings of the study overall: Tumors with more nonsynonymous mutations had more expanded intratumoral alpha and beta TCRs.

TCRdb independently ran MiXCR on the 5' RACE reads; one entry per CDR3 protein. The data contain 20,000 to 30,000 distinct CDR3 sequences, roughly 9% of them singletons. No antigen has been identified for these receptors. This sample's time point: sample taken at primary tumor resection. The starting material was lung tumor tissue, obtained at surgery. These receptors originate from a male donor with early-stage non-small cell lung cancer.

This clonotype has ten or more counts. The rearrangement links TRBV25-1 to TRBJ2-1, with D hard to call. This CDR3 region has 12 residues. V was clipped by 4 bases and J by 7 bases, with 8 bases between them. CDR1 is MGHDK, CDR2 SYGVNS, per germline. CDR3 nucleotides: TGTGCCAGCAGTGCTGGGTTGAATGAGCAGTTCTTC. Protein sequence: CASSAGLNEQFF. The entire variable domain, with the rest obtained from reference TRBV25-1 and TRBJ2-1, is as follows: EADIYQTPRYLVIGTGKKITLECSQTMGHDKMYWYQQDPGMELHLIHYSYGVNSTEKGDLSSESTVSRIRTEHFPLTLESARPSHTSQYLCASSAGLNEQFFGPGTRLTVL.

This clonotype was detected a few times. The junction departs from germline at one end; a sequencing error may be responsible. The CDR3 loop is CASSRSPGNEQFF. The CDR3, as DNA: TGTGCTAGCAGCCGCTCCCCGGGCAATGAGCAGTTCTTC. This sequence joins TRBV7-7 and TRBJ2-1; D remains ambiguous. Germline assignment: CDR1 SSHAT and CDR2 FNYEAQ (reference sequence). The length of the CDR3 is 13 residues.

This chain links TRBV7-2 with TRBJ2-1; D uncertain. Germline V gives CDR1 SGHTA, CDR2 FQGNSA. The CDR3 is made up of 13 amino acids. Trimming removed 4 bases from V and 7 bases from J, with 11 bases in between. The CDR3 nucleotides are TGTGCCAGCAGCTCCTTCATCGGGAATGAGCAGTTCTTC. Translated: CASSSFIGNEQFF.

The CDR3 nucleotides are TGCAGTGGCAGAGGGGCAGCCGTAGATACGCAGTATTTT. Amino acids: CSGRGAAVDTQYF. This chain connects TRBV20-1 to TRBJ2-3; the D call may be TRBD1 or TRBD2 (5 bases each). Germline assignment: CDR1 DFQATT and CDR2 SNEGSKA (reference sequence). Trimming removed 7 bases from V and 5 bases from J, with 16 bases in between. CDR3 length: 13 residues.

CDR3 protein: CASSEHGYEQYF. The CDR3 region has the DNA TGTGCCAGCAGTGAACACGGTTACGAGCAGTACTTC. The V call is TRBV2, the J call TRBJ2-7, with D uncertain. Trimming took 2 bases from V and 4 from J, leaving 6 bases between them. Per germline, CDR1 SNHLY and CDR2 FYNNEI. The CDR3 spans 12 residues.

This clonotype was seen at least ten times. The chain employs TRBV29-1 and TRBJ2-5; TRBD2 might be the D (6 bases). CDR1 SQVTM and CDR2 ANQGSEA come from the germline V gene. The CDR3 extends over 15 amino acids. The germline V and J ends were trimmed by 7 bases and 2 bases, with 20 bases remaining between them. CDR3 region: CSAGLVRDFQETQYF. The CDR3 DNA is TGCAGCGCCGGGCTCGTGCGGGACTTTCAAGAGACCCAGTACTTC.

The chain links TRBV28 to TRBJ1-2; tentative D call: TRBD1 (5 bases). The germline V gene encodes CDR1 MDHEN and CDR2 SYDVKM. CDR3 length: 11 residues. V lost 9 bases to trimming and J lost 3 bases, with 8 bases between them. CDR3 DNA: TGTGCCAGTGACAGTGACTATGGCTACACCTTC. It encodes CASDSDYGYTF.

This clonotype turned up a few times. The CDR3 is CASSLGGLLYNEQFF. Here the CDR3 DNA reads TGTGCCAGCAGTTTAGGCGGGTTACTCTACAATGAGCAGTTCTTC. This rearrangement joins TRBV12-3 or TRBV12-4 to TRBJ2-1, with D tentatively TRBD2 (5 bases). The CDR3 consists of 15 residues. V was pared by 1 base and J by 3 bases, with 10 bases between.

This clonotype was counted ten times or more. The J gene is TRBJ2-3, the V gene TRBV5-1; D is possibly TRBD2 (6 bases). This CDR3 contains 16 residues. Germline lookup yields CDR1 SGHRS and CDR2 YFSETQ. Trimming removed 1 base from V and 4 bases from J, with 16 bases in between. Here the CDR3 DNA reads TGCGCCAGCAGCTTGCGGGGAGGCAGCGAAGCAGATACGCAGTATTTT. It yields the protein CASSLRGGSEADTQYF.